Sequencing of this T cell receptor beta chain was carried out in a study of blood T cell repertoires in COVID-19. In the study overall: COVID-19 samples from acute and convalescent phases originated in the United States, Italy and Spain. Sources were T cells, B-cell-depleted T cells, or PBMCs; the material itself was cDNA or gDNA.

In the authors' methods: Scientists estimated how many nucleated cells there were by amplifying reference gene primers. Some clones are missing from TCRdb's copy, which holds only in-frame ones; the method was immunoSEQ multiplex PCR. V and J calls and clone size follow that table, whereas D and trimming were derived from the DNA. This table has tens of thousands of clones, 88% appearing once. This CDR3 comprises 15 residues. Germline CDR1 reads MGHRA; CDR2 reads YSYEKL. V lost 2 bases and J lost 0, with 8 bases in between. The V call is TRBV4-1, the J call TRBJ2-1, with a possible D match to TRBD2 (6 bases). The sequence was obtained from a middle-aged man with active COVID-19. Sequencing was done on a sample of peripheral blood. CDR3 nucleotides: TGCGCCAGCAGCCAAACCGGGAGCTCCTACAATGAGCAGTTCTTC. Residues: CASSQTGSSYNEQFF.